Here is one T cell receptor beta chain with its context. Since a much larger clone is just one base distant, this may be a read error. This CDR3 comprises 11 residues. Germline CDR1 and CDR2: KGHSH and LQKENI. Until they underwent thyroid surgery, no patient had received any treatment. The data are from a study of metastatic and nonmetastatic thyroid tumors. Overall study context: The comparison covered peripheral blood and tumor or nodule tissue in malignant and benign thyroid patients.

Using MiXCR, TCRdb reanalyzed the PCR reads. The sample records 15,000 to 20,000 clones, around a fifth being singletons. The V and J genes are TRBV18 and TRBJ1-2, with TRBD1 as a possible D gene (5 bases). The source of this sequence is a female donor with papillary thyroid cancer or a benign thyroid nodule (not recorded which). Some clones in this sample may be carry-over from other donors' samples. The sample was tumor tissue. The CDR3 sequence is CVSPGTYGYTF. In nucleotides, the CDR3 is TGTGTCAGCCCAGGGACTTATGGCTACACCTTC.